This entry is about one T cell receptor beta chain. Its specificity is not known. The data were taken from a study of CD8 T cells in Susac syndrome. At the level of the study: Patients with Susac syndrome, at blood draw, were therapy-naive, on corticosteroids, or on intravenous immunoglobulin alone.

TEMRA cells were FACS-enriched and CD8+ and CD4+ T cells negatively isolated. The ends were cut back, 5 bases at V and 5 bases at J, with 15 bases in the middle. The CDR3 has 13 amino acids. Germline V gene data show CDR1 as GTSNPN and CDR2 as SVGIG (reference sequence). Findings and caveats of the study: In Susac syndrome, CD4+ T cell repertoires lacked any clonal expansion.

Random hexamers were used to reverse transcribe the RNA input (roughly 0.5 to 1 ug). One entry per CDR3 protein results from TCRdb running MiXCR on the immunoSEQ multiplex PCR reads. The profile shows about 190,000 distinct CDR3 sequences, approximately 94% of them singletons. The TCR was taken from a human donor with Susac syndrome. The sample consisted of CD4+ T cells from PBMCs. This chain connects TRBV30 to TRBJ1-1, with D possibly matching TRBD1 (5 bases). This CDR3 is CAWLRDQGTEAFF. The DNA for the CDR3 is TGTGCCTGGCTCCGGGACCAGGGAACTGAAGCTTTCTTT.